This T cell receptor (beta chain) was sequenced during a study of cytomegalovirus exposure and HLA in healthy donors. Across the whole study: In a later analysis, the 130 or so validation repertoires were reported to have used the same platform as the roughly 600 first-cohort repertoires. Overall study results and limits: Fewer than 200 TCR beta chains were listed as cytomegalovirus-associated. Rarity held for most TCR sequences, but there were some public TCRs that occurred in many donors.

Trimming took 3 bases from V and 1 from J, leaving 7 bases between them. The CDR3 is 13 residues long. CDR1 and CDR2 from the germline V gene are MNHEY and SMNVEV (reference sequence). TCRdb's table, derived via immunoSEQ multiplex PCR, lists solely in-frame clones and lacks some. The sample has some 250,000 clones; around 90% are singletons. In regard to this clone: Its specificity is not known.

J is TRBJ2-7 and V is TRBV27; D not resolved. The sequence was collected from a woman younger than 35 in good health and CMV-seronegative. Material: PBMCs. DNA of the CDR3: TGTGCCAGCAGTTTCCCCGGTTCCTACGAGCAGTACTTC. As protein: CASSFPGSYEQYF.